These 30 T cell receptor beta chains were all obtained from the same sample, sequenced in a study of T cell changes during pregnancy in multiple sclerosis. Data came from immunoSEQ multiplex PCR; TCRdb stores just in-frame clones and leaves some out. Of about 67,000 clones detected, roughly 90% appear once; the ten largest clones hold 1.5% to 2%. This sample comprised peripheral blood, obtained in the first trimester of pregnancy. The receptor source for this set is a female donor in good health, enrolled as a control in a pregnancy study.

This chain uses TRBV7-2 with TRBJ2-5; D call uncertain. Between the trimmed V and J ends, which lost 1 base and 2 bases, there was a span of 5 bases. Germline V gene lookup returns CDR1 SGHTA and CDR2 FQGNSA. The length of the CDR3 is 13 residues. CDR3 DNA sequence: TGTGCCAGCAGCTTAGGCAGACAAGAGACCCAGTACTTC. Translation: CASSLGRQETQYF.

The rearrangement links TRBV13 to TRBJ2-1; 8 nucleotides agree with TRBD2. The CDR3 length is 17 residues. With 5 bases clipped from V and 2 bases from J, the junction kept 11 bases outside the gene matches. From germline, CDR1 is PRHDT and CDR2 FYEKMQ (reference sequence). CDR3 region: CASSPPLSGSPYNEQFF. The CDR3 DNA reads TGTGCCAGCAGCCCCCCCCTAAGCGGGAGTCCCTACAATGAGCAGTTCTTC. Supplemented by reference TRBV13 and TRBJ2-1, the full variable domain reads AAGVIQSPRHLIKEKRETATLKCYPIPRHDTVYWYQQGPGQDPQFLISFYEKMQSDKGSIPDRFSAQQFSDYHSELNMSSLELGDSALYFCASSPPLSGSPYNEQFFGPGTRLTVL.

This chain joins TRBV27 and TRBJ2-7; 7 bases are a match to TRBD1. Germline V CDR1 and CDR2: MNHEY, SMNVEV (reference sequence). This CDR3 has 14 amino acids. V was clipped by 6 bases and J by 1 base; unmatched bases: 6. The CDR3 bases are TGTGCCAGCAGAAGACAGGGAGTGTCCTACGAGCAGTACTTC. Residues: CASRRQGVSYEQYF.

This clone was seen a few times. The rearrangement links TRBV27 to TRBJ2-2; unclear D gene. This CDR3 is 12 amino acids long. The ends were cut back, 7 bases at V and 4 bases at J, with 7 bases in the middle. Germline V gives CDR1 MNHEY, CDR2 SMNVEV (reference sequence). CDR3 DNA: TGTGCCAGCATGTCAGGCACCGGGGAGCTGTTTTTT. Translated, it gives CASMSGTGELFF.

The rearrangement joins TRBV27 to TRBJ1-2, with D maybe TRBD1 (6 bases). V dropped 6 bases and J dropped 1 base, with 12 bases sitting between them. The CDR3 spans 14 residues. CDR1 MNHEY and CDR2 SMNVEV come from the germline V gene (reference sequence). CDR3 DNA sequence: TGTGCCAGCAGCGACCGGGACAATAACTATGGCTACACCTTC. As protein: CASSDRDNNYGYTF.

The J gene is TRBJ2-6, the V gene TRBV28; 7 bases agree with TRBD1. The length of the CDR3 is 16 residues. The V gene end was trimmed by 10 bases and the J gene end by 0 bases; junction bases not matched to a gene: 9. Germline V gene data show CDR1 as MDHEN and CDR2 as SYDVKM. CDR3: CATGDSGYSGANVLTF. The CDR3 DNA is TGTGCCACAGGGGACAGCGGTTACTCTGGGGCCAACGTCCTGACTTTC.

V and J are TRBV5-1 and TRBJ2-7; 12 nucleotides align to TRBD2. CDR3 length: 16 amino acids. Trimming removed 3 bases from V and 1 base from J; junction bases left unmatched: 5. Germline V CDR1 and CDR2: SGHRS, YFSETQ. DNA of the CDR3: TGCGCCAGCAGCTCGCTGACTAGCGGGAGTTCCTACGAGCAGTACTTC. Amino acids: CASSSLTSGSSYEQYF.

The V gene is TRBV6-1, the J gene TRBJ1-4, with D possibly being TRBD1 (5 bases). Germline V gene sequence: CDR1 MNHNS, CDR2 SASEGT. V gave up 5 bases and J gave up 11 bases, with 21 bases separating them. This CDR3 spans 15 amino acids. CDR3 loop: CASSQGGLRGVKLFF. In DNA form, the CDR3 reads TGTGCCAGCAGTCAGGGTGGACTAAGGGGAGTCAAACTGTTTTTT.

V usage is TRBV6-6 and J usage is TRBJ2-7; 13 bases map to TRBD2. The CDR3 extends over 16 amino acids. CDR1 MNHNY and CDR2 SVGAGI come from the germline V gene (reference sequence). V was pared by 6 bases and J by 2 bases, with 7 bases of the junction left unmatched. The chain's CDR3 is CASRNTSGRATYEQYF. The CDR3 region has the DNA TGTGCCAGCAGAAATACTAGCGGGAGGGCGACCTACGAGCAGTACTTC.

This clone was counted a single time. The rearrangement links TRBV5-4 to TRBJ2-3; 7 bases map to TRBD2. V lost 5 bases to trimming and J lost 2 bases; unmatched junction nucleotides: 8. The CDR3 loop spans 15 amino acids. Looked up from germline, CDR1 is SGHNT and CDR2 is YYREEE (reference sequence). The DNA of the CDR3 is TGTGCCAGCAGGATGGGACTAAGGGACACAGATACGCAGTATTTT. It is translated as CASRMGLRDTDTQYF. Full variable domain (remainder filled in from reference TRBV5-4 and TRBJ2-3): ETGVTQSPTHLIKTRGQQVTLRCSSQSGHNTVSWYQQALGQGPQFIFQYYREEENGRGNFPPRFSGLQFPNYSSELNVNALELDDSALYLCASRMGLRDTDTQYFGPGTRLTVL.

The chain uses TRBV5-1 and TRBJ1-3; 7 bases fit TRBD1. The CDR3 contains 17 residues. Germline loops: CDR1 SGHRS, CDR2 YFSETQ. J was trimmed by 0 bases and V by 0 bases; bases with no gene match: 6. This CDR3 reads CASSLEGGGSSGNTIYF. CDR3 DNA: TGCGCCAGCAGCTTGGAAGGGGGCGGCAGCTCTGGAAACACCATATATTTT.

This sequence joins TRBV5-1 and TRBJ1-1, with a tentative D call TRBD1 (5 bases). CDR3 length: 13 residues. Deletions cut 4 bases from V and 4 bases from J, with 11 bases between. Per germline, CDR1 SGHRS and CDR2 YFSETQ. CDR3 in DNA: TGCGCCAGCAGCGGTTGGGGGGGCACTGAAGCTTTCTTT. Protein: CASSGWGGTEAFF.

The chain recombines TRBV14 with TRBJ2-7, with 9 bases identical to TRBD1. Unmatched junction bases numbered 4, after V lost 4 bases and J lost 3 bases. CDR3 length: 14 residues. CDR1 and CDR2 (germline): SGHDN, FVKESK. CDR3 residues: CASSRSGQGYEQYF. CDR3 coding DNA: TGTGCCAGCAGCCGGTCGGGACAGGGCTACGAGCAGTACTTC.

The V and J genes are TRBV5-1 and TRBJ2-7, with 11 positions matching TRBD1. The CDR3 totals 16 residues. V lost 0 bases and J lost 7; bases outside the gene matches: 9. The germline gives CDR1 SGHRS, CDR2 YFSETQ. CDR3 loop: CASSLDGQGAMGEQYF. CDR3 bases: TGCGCCAGCAGCTTGGACGGACAGGGGGCAATGGGAGAGCAGTACTTC.

The chain combines TRBV4-1 with TRBJ1-2; D is uncertain. Germline-derived CDR1 and CDR2 are MGHRA and YSYEKL. The germline V and J ends were trimmed by 5 bases and 3 bases, with 16 bases remaining between them. The CDR3 is made up of 15 amino acids. The CDR3 sequence: CASSSPVRKDYGYTF. The CDR3, as DNA: TGCGCCAGCAGCTCCCCAGTCAGGAAGGACTATGGCTACACCTTC.

This clone appeared once. The chain uses TRBV7-2 and TRBJ2-1, with TRBD2 matching 13 bases. V dropped 4 bases and J dropped 5; count of bases not matched to a gene: 8. The germline V gene encodes CDR1 SGHTA and CDR2 FQGNSA. The CDR3 has 17 residues. In nucleotides, the CDR3 is TGTGCCAGCAGCTCCGGACTAGCGGGAGCCCTCCACAATGAGCAGTTCTTC. Its translation is CASSSGLAGALHNEQFF.

The chain uses TRBV5-6 and TRBJ2-1; D is undetermined. The CDR3 spans 15 residues. The V gene's germline CDR1 is SGHDT and CDR2 YYEEEE. The V and J ends lost 0 bases and 0 bases respectively, with 7 bases between them. CDR3 protein: CASSLEVSSYNEQFF. In nucleotides, the CDR3 is TGTGCCAGCAGCTTGGAAGTCAGCTCCTACAATGAGCAGTTCTTC.

The genes are TRBV5-6 and TRBJ2-7; TRBD1 agrees at 9 bases. V shed 0 bases, J shed 12 bases, and the junction held 10 bases outside the gene matches. From germline, CDR1 is SGHDT and CDR2 YYEEEE. The CDR3 contains 14 residues. CDR3 in amino acids: CASSLEDRGFIWYF. DNA for the CDR3: TGTGCCAGCAGCTTGGAGGACAGGGGTTTTATCTGGTACTTC.

This chain links TRBV28 with TRBJ1-1; 10 nucleotides agree with TRBD1. This CDR3 spans 14 amino acids. After removal of 6 bases from V and 11 bases from J, the junction contained 12 bases not matched to a gene. Looked up from germline, CDR1 is MDHEN and CDR2 is SYDVKM. The CDR3 protein is CASRRTGTGAFAFF. In DNA, the CDR3 is TGTGCCAGCAGACGCACCGGGACAGGGGCGTTCGCTTTCTTT.

J is TRBJ2-2 and V is TRBV27; 10 bases fit TRBD2. The CDR3 loop spans 15 amino acids. V lost 5 bases to trimming and J lost 4 bases; unmatched junction nucleotides: 4. Germline CDR1 and CDR2: MNHEY and SMNVEV (reference sequence). CDR3 region: CASSPGLAATGELFF. CDR3 sequence (DNA): TGTGCCAGCAGTCCTGGACTAGCGGCCACCGGGGAGCTGTTTTTT.

The gene calls are TRBV28 and TRBJ1-2; D may be TRBD1 (6 bases). V was shortened by 5 bases and J by 4 bases, with 14 bases between the two germline ends. The CDR3 is made up of 14 amino acids. The V gene's germline CDR1 is MDHEN and CDR2 SYDVKM. CDR3 coding DNA: TGTGCCAGCAGTAAGACCGGACAGATCTATGGCTACACCTTC. Encoded protein: CASSKTGQIYGYTF.

This clone was counted between two and nine times. The chain uses TRBV29-1 and TRBJ1-1; D not certain. The CDR3 loop spans 10 amino acids. V lost 7 bases, J lost 0 bases, and 3 bases lay in between. Germline V gene sequence: CDR1 SQVTM, CDR2 ANQGSEA. The CDR3 sequence: CSAMNTEAFF. CDR3 coding DNA: TGCAGCGCCATGAACACTGAAGCTTTCTTT.

This sequence joins TRBV9 and TRBJ1-3, with a weak D call TRBD1 (5 bases). Per germline, CDR1 SGDLS and CDR2 YYNGEE. The length of the CDR3 is 15 residues. V gave up 3 bases and J gave up 3 bases, with 13 bases separating them. The chain's CDR3 is CASSATSRDGNTIYF. For the CDR3, the DNA is TGTGCCAGCAGCGCAACCTCCAGGGATGGAAACACCATATATTTT. The full variable domain, in which reference TRBV9 and TRBJ1-3 provide the parts outside the CDR3, is DSGVTQTPKHLITATGQRVTLRCSPRSGDLSVYWYQQSLDQGLQFLIQYYNGEERAKGNILERFSAQQFPDLHSELNLSSLELGDSALYFCASSATSRDGNTIYFGEGSWLTVV.

The chain is built from TRBV6-1 and TRBJ2-1; tentative D call: TRBD2 (5 bases). There are 15 residues in the CDR3. Per the germline V gene, CDR1 is MNHNS and CDR2 is SASEGT. V was cut by 3 bases and J by 1 base, with 10 bases left in between. CDR3 sequence reads: CASSDPGISYNEQFF. The CDR3 region has the DNA TGTGCCAGCAGTGACCCGGGAATATCCTACAATGAGCAGTTCTTC.

The V call is TRBV9, the J call TRBJ2-3, with 9 positions matching TRBD2. CDR1 is SGDLS, CDR2 YYNGEE, per germline. Unmatched junction bases numbered 9, after V lost 3 bases and J lost 4 bases. The CDR3 has 16 residues. CDR3 nucleotides: TGTGCCAGCAGCGCCACGAGGGCGGGAGGGCCAGATACGCAGTATTTT. It specifies CASSATRAGGPDTQYF.

This chain connects TRBV18 to TRBJ2-5; 7 nucleotides agree with TRBD1. This CDR3 contains 15 residues. V was clipped by 3 bases and J by 2 bases; unmatched bases: 6. Germline V gene sequence: CDR1 KGHSH, CDR2 LQKENI. CDR3 nucleotide sequence: TGTGCCAGCTCACCGAGGGGCAGGGGGCAAGAGACCCAGTACTTC. Encoded protein: CASSPRGRGQETQYF.

This chain links TRBV28 with TRBJ1-2; possible D gene TRBD1, 6 bases. The V and J ends lost 6 bases and 3 bases respectively, with 11 bases between them. From germline, CDR1 is MDHEN and CDR2 SYDVKM. The CDR3 runs 13 residues. The CDR3, as DNA: TGTGCCAGCAGCACAGGGAATTACTATGGCTACACCTTC. This gives the protein CASSTGNYYGYTF.

In the case of this clone: The sample carries other DNA sequences with the same CDR3. The chain uses TRBV27 and TRBJ2-1; 12 bases are a match to TRBD2. Germline V gene data show CDR1 as MNHEY and CDR2 as SMNVEV (reference sequence). V lost 2 bases to trimming and J lost 7 bases; unmatched junction nucleotides: 3. The CDR3 has 15 amino acids. DNA of the CDR3: TGTGCCAGCAGTTTAAGGCTAGCGGGAGGGAATGAGCAGTTCTTC. Amino acids: CASSLRLAGGNEQFF.

The chain couples TRBV21-1 to TRBJ1-4. TRBV21-1 is a documented pseudogene. The CDR3 length is 15 residues. CDR3 protein: CASSRGGGANEKLFF. CDR3 in DNA: TGTGCCAGCAGCAGGGGCGGGGGGGCTAATGAAAAACTGTTTTTT.

This clone was seen only once. The chain combines TRBV2 with TRBJ2-3, with D maybe TRBD2 (5 bases). The germline gives CDR1 SNHLY, CDR2 FYNNEI. V was trimmed by 5 bases and J by 2 bases, leaving 17 bases between them. This CDR3 has 16 residues. CDR3 protein: CASSLRTARLTDTQYF. The CDR3 DNA sequence: TGTGCCAGCAGTCTACGGACTGCCAGACTCACAGATACGCAGTATTTT.